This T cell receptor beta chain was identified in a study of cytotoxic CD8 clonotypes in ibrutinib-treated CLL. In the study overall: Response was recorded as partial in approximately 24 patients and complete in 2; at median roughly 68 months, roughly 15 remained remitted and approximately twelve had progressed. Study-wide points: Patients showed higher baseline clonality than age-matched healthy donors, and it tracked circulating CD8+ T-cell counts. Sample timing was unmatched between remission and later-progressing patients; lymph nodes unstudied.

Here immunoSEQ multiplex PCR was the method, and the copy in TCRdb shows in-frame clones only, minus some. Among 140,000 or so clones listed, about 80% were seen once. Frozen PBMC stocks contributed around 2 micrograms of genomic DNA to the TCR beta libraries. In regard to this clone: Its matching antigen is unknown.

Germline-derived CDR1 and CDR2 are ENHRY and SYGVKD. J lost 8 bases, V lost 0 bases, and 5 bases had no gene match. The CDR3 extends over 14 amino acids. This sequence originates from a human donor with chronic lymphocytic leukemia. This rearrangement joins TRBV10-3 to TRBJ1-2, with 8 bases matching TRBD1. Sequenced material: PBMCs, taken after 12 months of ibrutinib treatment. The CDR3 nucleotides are TGTGCCATCAGTGAGTCCTACAGGGGGGACGGCTACACCTTC. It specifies CAISESYRGDGYTF.